This T cell receptor (beta chain) originates from a study of blood T cell repertoires in COVID-19. Looking at the study overall: Sample material is recorded as cDNA or gDNA derived from T cells, B-cell-depleted T cells, or PBMCs.

The CDR3 covers 15 residues. The germline CDR1 and CDR2 sequences are SGHVS and FQNEAQ. V lost 2 bases, J lost 5 bases, and 13 bases lay in between. In the source study's methods: Reference gene primer amplification gave nucleated cell count estimates. Assay: immunoSEQ multiplex PCR; the TCRdb copy retains only in-frame clones and omits some. V and J calls and clone size are as listed in that table; D and trimming were resolved from the DNA. The data contain a few hundred thousand clones, roughly 90% of them singletons. The rearrangement uses TRBV7-8 and TRBJ1-5; TRBD1 is a possible D gene (6 bases). The receptor was derived from a woman aged 25 to 39 with COVID-19, enrolled during active disease. Sequencing was done on a sample of peripheral blood. CDR3 in amino acids: CASSLSGDKYQPQHF. DNA for the CDR3: TGTGCCAGCAGCTTATCAGGGGACAAGTATCAGCCCCAGCATTTT. Using reference TRBV7-8 and TRBJ1-5 for the parts outside the CDR3, the full variable domain is GAGVSQSPRYKVAKRGQDVALRCDPISGHVSLFWYQQALGQGPEFLTYFQNEAQLDKSGLPSDRFFAERPEGSVSTLKIQRTQQEDSAVYLCASSLSGDKYQPQHFGDGTRLSIL.